The T cell receptor (beta chain) under discussion was sequenced for a study of blood T cell repertoires in COVID-19. At the level of the study: Specimens from acute and convalescent COVID-19 originated in the United States, Italy and Spain. PBMCs, B-cell-depleted T cells, or T cells provided the cDNA or gDNA that made up the material.

This clone was detected only once. V was shortened by 2 bases and J by 5 bases, with 15 bases between the two germline ends. This CDR3 has 15 amino acids. CDR1 MDHEN and CDR2 SYDVKM come from the germline V gene. Original data processing: Reference gene primer amplification gave nucleated cell count estimates. Clones were sequenced by immunoSEQ multiplex PCR, and TCRdb holds only the in-frame ones, with some missing. Clone size and the V and J calls come from that table; the DNA yielded D and trimming. The data contain 230,000 or so clones, approximately 84% of them seen just once; the ten biggest clones take up over 1.5%.

The chain is built from TRBV28 and TRBJ1-1; tentative D call: TRBD1 (5 bases). The sequenced material came from peripheral blood. The TCR comes from a man aged 40-49 years with active or convalescent COVID-19. CDR3 protein: CASSLNRRVGTEAFF. For the CDR3, the DNA is TGTGCCAGCAGTTTAAATCGCAGGGTAGGAACTGAAGCTTTCTTT.